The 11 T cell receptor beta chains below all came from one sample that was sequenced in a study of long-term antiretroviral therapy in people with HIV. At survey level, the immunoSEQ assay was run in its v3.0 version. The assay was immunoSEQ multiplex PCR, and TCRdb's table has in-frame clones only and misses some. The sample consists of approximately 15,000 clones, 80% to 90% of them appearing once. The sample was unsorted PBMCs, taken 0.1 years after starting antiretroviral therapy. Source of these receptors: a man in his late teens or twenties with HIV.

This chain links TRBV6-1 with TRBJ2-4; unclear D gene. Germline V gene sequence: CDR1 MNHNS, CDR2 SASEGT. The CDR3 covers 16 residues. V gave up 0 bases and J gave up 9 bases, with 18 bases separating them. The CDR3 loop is CASSEALLSPRSIQYF. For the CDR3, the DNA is TGTGCCAGCAGTGAAGCGCTTCTATCCCCCCGAAGCATTCAGTACTTC.

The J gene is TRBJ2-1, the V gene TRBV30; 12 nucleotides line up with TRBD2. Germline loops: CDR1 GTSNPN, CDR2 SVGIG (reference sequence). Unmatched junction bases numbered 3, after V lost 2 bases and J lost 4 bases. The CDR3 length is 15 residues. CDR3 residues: CAWSKLAGGYNEQFF. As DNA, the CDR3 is TGTGCCTGGAGTAAGCTAGCGGGAGGGTACAATGAGCAGTTCTTC.

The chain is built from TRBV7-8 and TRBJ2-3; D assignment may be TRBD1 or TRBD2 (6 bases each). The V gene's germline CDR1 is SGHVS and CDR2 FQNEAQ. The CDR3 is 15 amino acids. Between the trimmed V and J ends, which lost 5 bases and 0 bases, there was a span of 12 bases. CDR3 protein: CASSDQGTSTDTQYF. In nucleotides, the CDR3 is TGTGCCAGCAGCGACCAGGGGACTAGCACAGATACGCAGTATTTT.

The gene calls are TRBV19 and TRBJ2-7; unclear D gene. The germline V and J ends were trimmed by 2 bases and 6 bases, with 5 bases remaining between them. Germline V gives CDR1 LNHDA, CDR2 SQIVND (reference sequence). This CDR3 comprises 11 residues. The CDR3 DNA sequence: TGTGCCAGTAGTATAATGGGCGAGCAGTACTTC. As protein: CASSIMGEQYF.

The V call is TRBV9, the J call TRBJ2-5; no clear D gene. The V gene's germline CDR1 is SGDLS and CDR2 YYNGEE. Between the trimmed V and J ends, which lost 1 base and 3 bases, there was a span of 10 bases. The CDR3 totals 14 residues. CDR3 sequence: CASSVFMDEETQYF. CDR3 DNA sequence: TGTGCCAGCAGCGTATTCATGGATGAAGAGACCCAGTACTTC.

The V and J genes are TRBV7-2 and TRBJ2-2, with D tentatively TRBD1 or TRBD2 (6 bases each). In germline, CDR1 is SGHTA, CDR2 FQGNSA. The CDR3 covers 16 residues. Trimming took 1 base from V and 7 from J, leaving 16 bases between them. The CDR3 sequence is CASSLESRGQNGELFF. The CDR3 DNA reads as TGTGCCAGCAGCTTAGAGTCCCGGGGGCAGAACGGGGAGCTGTTTTTT. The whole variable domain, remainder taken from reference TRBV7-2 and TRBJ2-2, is GAGVSQSPSNKVTEKGKDVELRCDPISGHTALYWYRQSLGQGLEFLIYFQGNSAPDKSGLPSDRFSAERTGGSVSTLTIQRTQQEDSAVYLCASSLESRGQNGELFFGEGSRLTVL.

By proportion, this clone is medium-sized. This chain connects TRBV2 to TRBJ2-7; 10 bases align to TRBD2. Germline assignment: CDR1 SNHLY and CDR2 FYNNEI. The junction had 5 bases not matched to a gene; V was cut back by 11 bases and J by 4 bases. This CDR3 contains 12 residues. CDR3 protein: CAVGLAVYEQYF. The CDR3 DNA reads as TGTGCCGTAGGACTAGCGGTGTACGAGCAGTACTTC.

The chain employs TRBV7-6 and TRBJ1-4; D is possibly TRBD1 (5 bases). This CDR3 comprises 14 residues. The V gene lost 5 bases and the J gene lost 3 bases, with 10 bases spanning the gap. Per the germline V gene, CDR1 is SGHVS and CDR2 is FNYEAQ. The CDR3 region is CASSPEGANEKLFF. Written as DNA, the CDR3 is TGTGCCAGCAGCCCAGAAGGGGCTAATGAAAAACTGTTTTTT.

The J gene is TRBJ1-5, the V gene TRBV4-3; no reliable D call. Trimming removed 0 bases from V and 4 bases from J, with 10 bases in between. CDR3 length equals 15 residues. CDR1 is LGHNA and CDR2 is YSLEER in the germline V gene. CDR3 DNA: TGCGCCAGCAGCCAAGATCTGGGCGATAATCAGCCCCAGCATTTT. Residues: CASSQDLGDNQPQHF.

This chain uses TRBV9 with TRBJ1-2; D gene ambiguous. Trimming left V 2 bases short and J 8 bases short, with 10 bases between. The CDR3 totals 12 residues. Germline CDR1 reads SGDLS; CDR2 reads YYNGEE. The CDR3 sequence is CASSVQASGYTF. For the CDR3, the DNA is TGTGCCAGCAGCGTTCAGGCGTCGGGCTACACCTTC.

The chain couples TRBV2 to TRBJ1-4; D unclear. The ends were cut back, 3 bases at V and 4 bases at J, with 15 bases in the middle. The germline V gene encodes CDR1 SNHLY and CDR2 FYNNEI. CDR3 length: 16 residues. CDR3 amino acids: CASSDVEAAINEKLFF. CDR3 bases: TGTGCCAGCAGTGATGTCGAGGCAGCTATTAATGAAAAACTGTTTTTT.